The next 29 T cell receptor beta chains were all read from a single sample in a study of cytomegalovirus exposure and HLA in healthy donors (dated 2017 in TCRdb). The library relied on the immunoSEQ multiplex PCR assay. A mixture of 60 forward primers for TCR Vbeta segments and 13 reverse primers for TCR Jbeta segments was used in the multiplex PCR. TCRdb stores this immuneACCESS table with in-frame sequences only. Part of the clones is absent; in the studies checked, under half of the shortfall reflects unresolved V genes, and no reason is known for the rest. The sample has some 170,000 clones on record, about 80% of them singletons. In total, the top ten clones hold about 1.6% of the sample. The sample comprised PBMCs. Receptor source: a girl aged 5 to 17 in good health and CMV-seropositive.

The rearrangement links TRBV27 to TRBJ2-1; possible D gene TRBD1, 5 bases. Trimming took off 8 bases at V and 10 bases at J, with 21 bases between the two ends. Germline lookup yields CDR1 MNHEY and CDR2 SMNVEV (reference sequence). The CDR3 is made up of 14 amino acids. As DNA, the CDR3 is TGTGCCAGCGGATCGGACACGGACGCTGAGGAGCAGTTCTTC. It codes for CASGSDTDAEEQFF.

This clone was observed a single time. The chain joins TRBV2 to TRBJ1-5; 10 bases are shared with TRBD1. The CDR3 runs to 14 residues. The trim removed 4 bases at V and 6 bases at J, leaving 3 bases unmatched. Looked up from germline, CDR1 is SNHLY and CDR2 is FYNNEI. The CDR3 sequence: CASSGGTGVQPQHF. CDR3 sequence (DNA): TGTGCCAGCAGTGGCGGGACAGGGGTTCAGCCCCAGCATTTT.

This chain joins TRBV27 and TRBJ2-3; TRBD1 might be the D (5 bases). The CDR3 contains 16 residues. Trimming pared 2 bases from V and 7 bases from J, leaving 19 bases between. CDR1 is MNHEY, CDR2 SMNVEV, per germline (reference sequence). CDR3 in DNA: TGTGCCAGCAGTTTAGGGCCAGGGCAATTTCCGAATACGCAGTATTTT. Protein: CASSLGPGQFPNTQYF.

The chain couples TRBV20-1 to TRBJ2-5; possibly TRBD2 for D (5 bases). This CDR3 has 11 residues. Germline lookup yields CDR1 DFQATT and CDR2 SNEGSKA (reference sequence). CDR3 residues: CSSTMDLEVYF. The CDR3 DNA reads TGCAGCTCAACGATGGACCTGGAGGTCTACTTC.

The genes are TRBV6-1 and TRBJ1-5; D gene unclear. Trimming shortened V by 5 bases and J by 0 bases, and 8 bases separated the two germline ends. The germline V gene has CDR1 MNHNS and CDR2 SASEGT. The CDR3 sequence is 14 residues long. The CDR3 reads CASSPQNSNQPQHF. The CDR3 DNA reads as TGTGCCAGCAGTCCCCAGAATAGCAATCAGCCCCAGCATTTT.

V usage is TRBV11-2 and J usage is TRBJ2-3; 8 nucleotides align to TRBD2. This CDR3 is built from 15 residues. Trimming took 6 bases from V and 2 from J; bases not matched to a gene: 7. Germline values: CDR1 SGHAT, CDR2 FQNNGV. The CDR3: CASRRGGGITDTQYF. CDR3 coding DNA: TGTGCCAGCAGACGGGGCGGGGGGATCACAGATACGCAGTATTTT.

The rearrangement links TRBV11-2 to TRBJ1-4, with TRBD1 matching over 8 bases. Germline lookup yields CDR1 SGHAT and CDR2 FQNNGV. J was trimmed by 6 bases and V by 5 bases; bases with no gene match: 11. The CDR3 is 16 residues long. DNA of the CDR3: TGTGCCAGCAGCCACTACAGGGGGAAGGAGTATGAAAAACTGTTTTTT. Amino acid sequence: CASSHYRGKEYEKLFF.

The rearrangement links TRBV5-1 to TRBJ2-6; tentative D call: TRBD2 (6 bases). Between the trimmed V and J ends, which lost 1 base and 7 bases, there was a span of 9 bases. The CDR3 is made up of 14 amino acids. Germline CDR1 is SGHRS and CDR2 is YFSETQ. Written as DNA, the CDR3 is TGCGCCAGCAGCTTGTACGGGGGAGCCAACGTCCTGACTTTC. Translation: CASSLYGGANVLTF.

The chain links TRBV19 to TRBJ1-5; 7 nucleotides match TRBD1. With 6 bases clipped from V and 0 bases from J, the junction kept 5 bases outside the gene matches. This CDR3 has 15 amino acids. The germline CDR1 and CDR2 sequences are LNHDA and SQIVND (reference sequence). CDR3 loop: CASSPGTASNQPQHF. DNA of the CDR3: TGTGCCAGTAGCCCGGGGACAGCTAGCAATCAGCCCCAGCATTTT.

This chain uses TRBV7-2 with TRBJ1-1; D is perhaps TRBD1 (6 bases). The CDR3 totals 13 residues. Trimming shortened V by 3 bases and J by 7 bases, and 12 bases separated the two germline ends. The germline gives CDR1 SGHTA, CDR2 FQGNSA. Here the CDR3 reads CASSLGARGEAFF. In DNA, the CDR3 is TGTGCCAGCAGCTTGGGGGCCCGCGGTGAAGCTTTCTTT. The entire variable domain, with the rest obtained from reference TRBV7-2 and TRBJ1-1, is as follows: GAGVSQSPSNKVTEKGKDVELRCDPISGHTALYWYRQSLGQGLEFLIYFQGNSAPDKSGLPSDRFSAERTGGSVSTLTIQRTQQEDSAVYLCASSLGARGEAFFGQGTRLTVV.

This CDR3 reads CASRDRFAGNTIYF. Here the CDR3 DNA reads TGTGCCAGCAGGGACAGATTTGCTGGAAACACCATATATTTT. This chain uses TRBV28 with TRBJ1-3; D possibly corresponds to TRBD1 (6 bases). V lost 6 bases and J 2 bases, leaving 11 bases between the germline ends. The germline gives CDR1 MDHEN, CDR2 SYDVKM. The CDR3 runs to 14 residues.

The rearrangement links TRBV10-3 to TRBJ2-6; D is unresolved. This CDR3 contains 14 residues. CDR1 is ENHRY and CDR2 is SYGVKD in the germline V gene. V was pared by 7 bases and J by 0 bases, with 7 bases between. The CDR3 loop reads CAIKAGSGANVLTF. As DNA, the CDR3 is TGTGCCATCAAAGCAGGCTCTGGGGCCAACGTCCTGACTTTC.

The genes are TRBV5-1 and TRBJ2-2; weak D call: TRBD2 (6 bases). V lost 0 bases and J 1 base, leaving 10 bases between the germline ends. CDR1 is SGHRS, CDR2 YFSETQ, per germline. The CDR3 contains 16 residues. CDR3: CASSLDGGQNTGELFF. CDR3 DNA sequence: TGCGCCAGCAGCTTGGATGGAGGGCAGAACACCGGGGAGCTGTTTTTT.

The chain carries TRBV15 and TRBJ1-5; 7 bases map to TRBD1. Germline assignment: CDR1 LNHNV and CDR2 YYDKDF (reference sequence). The CDR3 length is 13 residues. V shed 6 bases and J 7 bases; nucleotides not matched to a gene: 6. Here the CDR3 reads CATSLQGNQPQHF. In DNA form, the CDR3 reads TGTGCCACCAGTCTACAGGGGAACCAGCCCCAGCATTTT.

This chain uses TRBV30 with TRBJ2-3; TRBD2 agrees at 7 bases. This CDR3 spans 15 amino acids. Germline CDR1 and CDR2: GTSNPN and SVGIG (reference sequence). Germline trimming cut 1 base from V and 8 bases from J; bases unmatched to any gene: 12. The CDR3, as DNA: TGTGCCTGGAGTGGGACCCAACCCGGGGGGAGTACGCAGTATTTT. Translated: CAWSGTQPGGSTQYF.

This chain links TRBV14 with TRBJ2-2; 7 bases line up with TRBD2. The CDR3 loop spans 17 amino acids. Germline loops: CDR1 SGHDN, CDR2 FVKESK. Unmatched junction bases numbered 10, after V lost 5 bases and J lost 1 base. The CDR3 DNA sequence: TGTGCCAGCAGCAAGGTGGTAACGGGGGGGAACACCGGGGAGCTGTTTTTT. Translation: CASSKVVTGGNTGELFF. Using reference TRBV14 and TRBJ2-2 for the parts outside the CDR3, the full variable domain is EAGVTQFPSHSVIEKGQTVTLRCDPISGHDNLYWYRRVMGKEIKFLLHFVKESKQDESGMPNNRFLAERTGGTYSTLKVQPAELEDSGVYFCASSKVVTGGNTGELFFGEGSRLTVL.

The chain's CDR3 is CASSFWVGEPDTEAFF. DNA of the CDR3: TGCGCCAGCAGCTTTTGGGTCGGGGAGCCGGACACTGAAGCTTTCTTT. This chain joins TRBV5-1 and TRBJ1-1; D is uncertain. CDR1 SGHRS and CDR2 YFSETQ come from the germline V gene. The CDR3 consists of 16 residues. V lost 2 bases to trimming and J lost 3 bases, with 17 bases between them.

The V call is TRBV6-1, the J call TRBJ2-7, with D maybe TRBD1 (6 bases). CDR3 length: 15 amino acids. V shed 2 bases and J shed 2 bases, with 13 bases lying between them. Germline V gene sequence: CDR1 MNHNS, CDR2 SASEGT. The CDR3 coding sequence is TGTGCCAGCAGTGAATCCCTCAGGGGAACCTACGAGCAGTACTTC. As protein: CASSESLRGTYEQYF.

This chain links TRBV30 with TRBJ1-2; D remains ambiguous. Germline V lookup: CDR1 GTSNPN, CDR2 SVGIG (reference sequence). The ends were cut back, 0 bases at V and 4 bases at J, with 12 bases in the middle. The CDR3 is made up of 14 amino acids. The CDR3 DNA sequence: TGTGCCTGGAGTGTAGGAGGGTACCGCTATGGCTACACCTTC. Protein: CAWSVGGYRYGYTF.

For the CDR3, the DNA is TGTGCCACCAGCAGTAGCGGGGGCCGGGCAGATACGCAGTATTTT. It translates to CATSSSGGRADTQYF. This sequence joins TRBV15 and TRBJ2-3; 9 bases are shared with TRBD2. Germline CDR1 LNHNV, CDR2 YYDKDF (reference sequence). Unmatched junction bases numbered 5, after V lost 3 bases and J lost 4 bases. CDR3 length: 15 residues.

The chain carries TRBV28 and TRBJ2-7, with D possibly TRBD2 on 6 matching bases. Germline V gives CDR1 MDHEN, CDR2 SYDVKM. Deletions cut 3 bases from V and 7 bases from J, with 19 bases between. The CDR3 is made up of 15 amino acids. The CDR3 DNA follows: TGTGCCAGCAGTTTGTTTGCGGGAACCCCTCGGGAGCAGTACTTC. Translation gives CASSLFAGTPREQYF.

V is TRBV11-3 and J is TRBJ2-5, with D tentatively TRBD2 (7 bases). The V end was cut by 3 bases, the J end by 5 bases, with 16 bases between. The germline gives CDR1 SGHNT, CDR2 YENEEA. The CDR3 extends over 15 amino acids. The CDR3 DNA sequence: TGTGCCAGCAGCTTTGGGGTAGGGGGGGAGGAGACCCAGTACTTC. Translated, it gives CASSFGVGGEETQYF.

The V gene is TRBV7-8, the J gene TRBJ1-2; D uncertain. This CDR3 has 13 amino acids. CDR1 is SGHVS and CDR2 is FQNEAQ in the germline V gene. V lost 2 bases to trimming and J lost 4 bases, with 8 bases between them. In DNA form, the CDR3 reads TGTGCCAGCAGCTTACAAGGGAGCTATGGCTACACCTTC. Translation: CASSLQGSYGYTF.

The chain combines TRBV28 with TRBJ1-5, with TRBD1 matching 10 bases. The germline gives CDR1 MDHEN, CDR2 SYDVKM. The J segment lost 7 bases and the V segment lost 7 bases, leaving 13 bases of the junction unmatched. The CDR3 contains 16 residues. The CDR3 region is CASTDQTGGVWQPQHF. DNA of the CDR3: TGTGCCAGCACCGACCAGACAGGGGGCGTTTGGCAGCCCCAGCATTTT. The full variable domain, its missing parts supplied by reference TRBV28 and TRBJ1-5, is DVKVTQSSRYLVKRTGEKVFLECVQDMDHENMFWYRQDPGLGLRLIYFSYDVKMKEKGDIPEGYSVSREKKERFSLILESASTNQTSMYLCASTDQTGGVWQPQHFGDGTRLSIL.

This chain uses TRBV10-3 with TRBJ2-1; 9 nucleotides agree with TRBD2. This CDR3 is 14 amino acids long. The junction had 5 bases not matched to a gene; V was cut back by 10 bases and J by 1 base. Germline CDR1 is ENHRY and CDR2 is SYGVKD. In DNA, the CDR3 is TGTGCCAGCGAGACTAGCGGATCCTACAATGAGCAGTTCTTC. Its protein product is CASETSGSYNEQFF.

This chain connects TRBV30 to TRBJ1-5, with D uncertain. Germline lookup yields CDR1 GTSNPN and CDR2 SVGIG (reference sequence). This CDR3 spans 13 amino acids. V lost 0 bases, J lost 4 bases, and 7 bases lay in between. The CDR3 DNA follows: TGTGCCTGGAGTGTTAAGCGTAATCAGCCCCAGCATTTT. This sequence encodes CAWSVKRNQPQHF.

The chain joins TRBV2 to TRBJ2-5; D is perhaps TRBD2 (6 bases). The CDR3 runs to 12 residues. V lost 10 bases and J 3 bases, leaving 12 bases between the germline ends. Germline V gene data show CDR1 as SNHLY and CDR2 as FYNNEI. The CDR3 protein is CATWDSEETQYF. In nucleotides, the CDR3 is TGTGCCACCTGGGACTCCGAAGAGACCCAGTACTTC. The entire variable domain, with the rest obtained from reference TRBV2 and TRBJ2-5, is as follows: EPEVTQTPSHQVTQMGQEVILRCVPISNHLYFYWYRQILGQKVEFLVSFYNNEISEKSEIFDDQFSVERPDGSNFTLKIRSTKLEDSAMYFCATWDSEETQYFGPGTRLLVL.

This chain connects TRBV6-6 to TRBJ1-2; D might be TRBD1 (5 bases). Deletions cut 6 bases from V and 8 bases from J, with 13 bases between. This CDR3 comprises 12 residues. Germline loops: CDR1 MNHNY, CDR2 SVGAGI (reference sequence). The CDR3 protein is CASRGGVEGYTF. The CDR3 coding sequence is TGTGCCAGCAGGGGAGGGGTGGAAGGCTACACCTTC.

This clone showed up just once. The rearrangement joins TRBV18 to TRBJ2-1; D is ambiguous. CDR1 is KGHSH, CDR2 LQKENI, per germline. The CDR3 covers 14 residues. V dropped 5 bases and J dropped 0 bases, with 8 bases sitting between them. The CDR3 spells CASSLGSSYNEQFF. In nucleotides, the CDR3 is TGTGCCAGCTCATTGGGCAGCTCCTACAATGAGCAGTTCTTC.